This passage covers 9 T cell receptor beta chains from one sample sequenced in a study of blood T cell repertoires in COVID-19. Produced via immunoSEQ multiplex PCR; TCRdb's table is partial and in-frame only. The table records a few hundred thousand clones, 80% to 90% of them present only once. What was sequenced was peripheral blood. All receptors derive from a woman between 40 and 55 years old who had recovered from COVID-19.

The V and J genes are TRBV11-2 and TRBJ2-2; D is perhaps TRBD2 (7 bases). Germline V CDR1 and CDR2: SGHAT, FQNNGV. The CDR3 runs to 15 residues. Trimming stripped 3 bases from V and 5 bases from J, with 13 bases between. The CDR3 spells CASSFAGADTGELFF. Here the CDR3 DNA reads TGTGCCAGCAGCTTCGCGGGGGCGGATACCGGGGAGCTGTTTTTT.

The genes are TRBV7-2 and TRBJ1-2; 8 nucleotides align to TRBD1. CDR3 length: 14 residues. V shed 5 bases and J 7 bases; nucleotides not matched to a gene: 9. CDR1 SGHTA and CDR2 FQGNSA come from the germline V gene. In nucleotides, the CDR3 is TGTGCCAGCAGCCTACCTCAGGGGGCTCTTGGCTACACCTTC. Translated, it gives CASSLPQGALGYTF.

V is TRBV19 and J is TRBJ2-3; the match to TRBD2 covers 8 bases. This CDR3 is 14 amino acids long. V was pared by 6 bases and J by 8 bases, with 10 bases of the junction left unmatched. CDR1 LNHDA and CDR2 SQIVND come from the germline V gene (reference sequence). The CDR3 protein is CASSSGGLLGTQYF. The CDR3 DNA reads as TGTGCCAGTAGCTCGGGGGGGTTGTTGGGTACGCAGTATTTT.

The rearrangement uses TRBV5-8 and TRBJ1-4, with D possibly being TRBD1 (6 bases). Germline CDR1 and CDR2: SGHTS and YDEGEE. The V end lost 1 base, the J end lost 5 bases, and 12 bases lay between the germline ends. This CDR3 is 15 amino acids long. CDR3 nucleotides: TGTGCCAGCAGCTTGCGGACAGCCGGAAATGAAAAACTGTTTTTT. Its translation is CASSLRTAGNEKLFF.

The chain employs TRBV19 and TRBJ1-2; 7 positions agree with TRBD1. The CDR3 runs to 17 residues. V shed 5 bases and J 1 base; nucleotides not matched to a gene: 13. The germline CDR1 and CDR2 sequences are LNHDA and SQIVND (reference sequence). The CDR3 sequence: CASSPYWRGPLNYGYTF. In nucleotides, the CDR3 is TGTGCCAGTAGTCCCTACTGGAGGGGGCCCCTTAACTATGGCTACACCTTC.

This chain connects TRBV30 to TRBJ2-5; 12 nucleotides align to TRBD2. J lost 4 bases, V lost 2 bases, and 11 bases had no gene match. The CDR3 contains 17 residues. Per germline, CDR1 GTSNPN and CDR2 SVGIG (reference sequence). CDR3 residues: CAWSPLLAGGARETQYF. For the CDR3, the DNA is TGTGCCTGGAGTCCCCTACTAGCGGGGGGCGCCCGAGAGACCCAGTACTTC.

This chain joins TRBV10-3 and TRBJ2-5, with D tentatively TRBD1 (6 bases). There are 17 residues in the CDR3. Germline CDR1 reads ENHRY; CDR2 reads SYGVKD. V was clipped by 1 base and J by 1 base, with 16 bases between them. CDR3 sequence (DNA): TGTGCCATCAGTGAGTTTATGGTACAGGGTGTCCAAGAGACCCAGTACTTC. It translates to CAISEFMVQGVQETQYF.

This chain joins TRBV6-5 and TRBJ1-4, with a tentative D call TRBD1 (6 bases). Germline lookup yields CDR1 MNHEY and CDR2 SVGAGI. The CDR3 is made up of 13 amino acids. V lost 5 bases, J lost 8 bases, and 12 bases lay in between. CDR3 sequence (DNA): TGTGCCAGCAGTCAGGAGAGGGGGGAAAAACTGTTTTTT. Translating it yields CASSQERGEKLFF.

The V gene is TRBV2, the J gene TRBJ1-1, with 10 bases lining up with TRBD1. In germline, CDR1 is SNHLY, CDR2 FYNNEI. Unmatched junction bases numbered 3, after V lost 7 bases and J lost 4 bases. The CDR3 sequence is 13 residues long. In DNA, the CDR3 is TGTGCCAGCAAACGGACAGGGGGCACTGAAGCTTTCTTT. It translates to CASKRTGGTEAFF.